This TCR beta chain was documented in a study of monozygotic twins with inflammatory bowel disease. Study findings and constraints: The inverse Simpson measure of TCRbeta diversity was lower in IBD patients than in healthy co-twins.

Concerning this clonotype: The antigen remains undetermined.

Used for each TCR library was roughly 3,500 ng of total RNA. Both TCRalpha and TCRbeta cDNA were subjected to two nested PCRs lasting around 15 and 10 cycles. TCRdb reworked the 5' RACE reads into one entry per CDR3 protein, no DNA. This table holds more than 300,000 distinct CDR3 sequences. This CDR3 has 18 residues. Germline-derived CDR1 and CDR2 are MGHRA and YSYEKL. The chain links TRBV4-1 to TRBJ1-5; there is no DNA to check the TCRdb D call of TRBD1. The source of this sequence is a human donor with ulcerative colitis or Crohn's disease, or a healthy co-twin of an affected twin (not recorded which). The sample comprised blood. CDR3 amino acids: CASSQEEGQGPSNQPQHF.